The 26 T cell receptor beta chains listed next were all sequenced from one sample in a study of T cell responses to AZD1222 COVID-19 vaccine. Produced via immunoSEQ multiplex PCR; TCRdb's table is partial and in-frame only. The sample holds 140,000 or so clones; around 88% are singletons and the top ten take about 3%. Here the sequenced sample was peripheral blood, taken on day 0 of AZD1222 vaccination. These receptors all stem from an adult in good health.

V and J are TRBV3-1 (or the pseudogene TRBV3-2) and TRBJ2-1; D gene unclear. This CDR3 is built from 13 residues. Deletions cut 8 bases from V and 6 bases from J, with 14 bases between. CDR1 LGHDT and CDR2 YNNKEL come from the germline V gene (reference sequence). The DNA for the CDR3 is TGTGCCAGCCGCGTCCGTAGTGGCAATGAGCAGTTCTTC. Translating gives CASRVRSGNEQFF.

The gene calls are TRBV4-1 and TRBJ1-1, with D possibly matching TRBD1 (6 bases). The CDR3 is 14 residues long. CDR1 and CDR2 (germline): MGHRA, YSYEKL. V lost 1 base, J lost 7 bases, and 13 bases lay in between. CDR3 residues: CASSQGGRGGEAFF. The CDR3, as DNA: TGCGCCAGCAGCCAAGGAGGGAGGGGGGGTGAAGCTTTCTTT.

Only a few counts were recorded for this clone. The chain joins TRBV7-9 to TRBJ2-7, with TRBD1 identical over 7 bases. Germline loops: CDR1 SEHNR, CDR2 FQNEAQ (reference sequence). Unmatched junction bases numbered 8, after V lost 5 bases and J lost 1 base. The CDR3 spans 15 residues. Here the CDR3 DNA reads TGTGCCAGCAGCCCCATCAGGGGGTTATCCTACGAGCAGTACTTC. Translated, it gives CASSPIRGLSYEQYF.

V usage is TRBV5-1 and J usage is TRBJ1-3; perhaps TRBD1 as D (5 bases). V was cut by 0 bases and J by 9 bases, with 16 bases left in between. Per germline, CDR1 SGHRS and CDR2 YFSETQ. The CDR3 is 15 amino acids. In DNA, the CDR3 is TGCGCCAGCAGCTTGGGGCCGCTCTCGGGGGGCACCATATATTTT. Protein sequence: CASSLGPLSGGTIYF.

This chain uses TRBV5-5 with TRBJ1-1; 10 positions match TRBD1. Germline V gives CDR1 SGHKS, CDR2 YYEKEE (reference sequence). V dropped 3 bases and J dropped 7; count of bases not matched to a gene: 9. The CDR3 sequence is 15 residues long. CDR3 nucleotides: TGTGCCAGCAGCTGGCGGGGGACAGGGGAGGATGAAGCTTTCTTT. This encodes CASSWRGTGEDEAFF. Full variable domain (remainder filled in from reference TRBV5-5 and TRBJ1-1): DAGVTQSPTHLIKTRGQQVTLRCSPISGHKSVSWYQQVLGQGPQFIFQYYEKEERGRGNFPDRFSARQFPNYSSELNVNALLLGDSALYLCASSWRGTGEDEAFFGQGTRLTVV.

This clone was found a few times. CDR3 nucleotide sequence: TGTGCCAGCAGCTCGACAGCGGGAGAGATCTACGAGCAGTACTTC. It encodes CASSSTAGEIYEQYF. The rearrangement joins TRBV9 to TRBJ2-7; 8 nucleotides line up with TRBD2. In germline, CDR1 is SGDLS, CDR2 YYNGEE. After removal of 4 bases from V and 3 bases from J, the junction contained 9 bases not matched to a gene. The CDR3 is made up of 15 amino acids.

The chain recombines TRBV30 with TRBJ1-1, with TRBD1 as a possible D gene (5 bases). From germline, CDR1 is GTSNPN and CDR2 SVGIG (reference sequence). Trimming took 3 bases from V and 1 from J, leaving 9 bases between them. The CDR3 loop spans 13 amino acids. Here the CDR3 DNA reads TGTGCCTGGAGCCAGACAGCGAACACTGAAGCTTTCTTT. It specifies CAWSQTANTEAFF.

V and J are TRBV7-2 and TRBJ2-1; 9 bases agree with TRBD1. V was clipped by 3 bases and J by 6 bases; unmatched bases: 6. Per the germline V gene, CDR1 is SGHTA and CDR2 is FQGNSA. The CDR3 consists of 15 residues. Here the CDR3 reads CASSFGTGLVNEQFF. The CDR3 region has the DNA TGTGCCAGCAGCTTCGGGACAGGGTTGGTCAATGAGCAGTTCTTC. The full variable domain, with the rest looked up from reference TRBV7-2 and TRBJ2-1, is GAGVSQSPSNKVTEKGKDVELRCDPISGHTALYWYRQSLGQGLEFLIYFQGNSAPDKSGLPSDRFSAERTGGSVSTLTIQRTQQEDSAVYLCASSFGTGLVNEQFFGPGTRLTVL.

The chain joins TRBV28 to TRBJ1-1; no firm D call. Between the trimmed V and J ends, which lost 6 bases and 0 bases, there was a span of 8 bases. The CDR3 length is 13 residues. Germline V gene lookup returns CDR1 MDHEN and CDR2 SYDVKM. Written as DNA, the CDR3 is TGTGCCAGCAGGTCCGGCATGAACACTGAAGCTTTCTTT. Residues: CASRSGMNTEAFF.

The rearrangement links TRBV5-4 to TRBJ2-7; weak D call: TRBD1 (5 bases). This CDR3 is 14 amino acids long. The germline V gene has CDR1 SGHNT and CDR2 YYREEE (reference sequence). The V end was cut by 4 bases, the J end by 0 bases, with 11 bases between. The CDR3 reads CASSVSDSSYEQYF. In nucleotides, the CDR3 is TGTGCCAGCAGCGTATCAGACAGCTCCTACGAGCAGTACTTC.

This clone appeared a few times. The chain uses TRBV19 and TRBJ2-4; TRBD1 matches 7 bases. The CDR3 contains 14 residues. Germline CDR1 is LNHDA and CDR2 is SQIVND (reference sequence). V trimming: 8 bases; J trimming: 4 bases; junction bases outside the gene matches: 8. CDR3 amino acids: CASASGTVKNIQYF. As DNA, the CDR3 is TGTGCCAGTGCTTCCGGGACAGTGAAAAACATTCAGTACTTC. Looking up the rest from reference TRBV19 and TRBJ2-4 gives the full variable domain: DGGITQSPKYLFRKEGQNVTLSCEQNLNHDAMYWYRQDPGQGLRLIYYSQIVNDFQKGDIAEGYSVSREKKESFPLTVTSAQKNPTAFYLCASASGTVKNIQYFGAGTRLSVL.

The CDR3 DNA is TGTGCCAGCAGTTCAGGACAGCTAGGTTATGGTCAGCCCCAGCATTTT. This encodes CASSSGQLGYGQPQHF. The chain carries TRBV28 and TRBJ1-5; possibly TRBD1 for D (6 bases). Germline CDR1 and CDR2: MDHEN and SYDVKM. V gave up 4 bases and J gave up 6 bases, with 19 bases separating them. The CDR3 covers 16 residues.

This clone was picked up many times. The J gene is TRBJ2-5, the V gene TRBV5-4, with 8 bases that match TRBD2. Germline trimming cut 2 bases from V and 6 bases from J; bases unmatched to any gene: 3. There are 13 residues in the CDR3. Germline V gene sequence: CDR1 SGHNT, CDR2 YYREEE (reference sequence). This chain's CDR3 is CASSLAGAQTQYF. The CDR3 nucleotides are TGTGCCAGCAGCTTAGCGGGAGCCCAGACCCAGTACTTC.

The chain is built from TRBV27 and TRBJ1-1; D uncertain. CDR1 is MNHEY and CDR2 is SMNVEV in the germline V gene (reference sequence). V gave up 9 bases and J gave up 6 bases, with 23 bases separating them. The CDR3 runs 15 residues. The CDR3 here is CASWPSDPAKPEAFF. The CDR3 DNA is TGTGCCAGTTGGCCGTCCGACCCGGCTAAGCCTGAAGCTTTCTTT.

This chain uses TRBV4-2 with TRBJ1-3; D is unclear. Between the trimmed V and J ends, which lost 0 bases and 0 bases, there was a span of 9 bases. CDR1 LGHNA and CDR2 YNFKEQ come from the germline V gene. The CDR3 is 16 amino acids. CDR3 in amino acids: CASSQDVQPSGNTIYF. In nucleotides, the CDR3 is TGTGCCAGCAGCCAAGATGTCCAGCCCTCTGGAAACACCATATATTTT.

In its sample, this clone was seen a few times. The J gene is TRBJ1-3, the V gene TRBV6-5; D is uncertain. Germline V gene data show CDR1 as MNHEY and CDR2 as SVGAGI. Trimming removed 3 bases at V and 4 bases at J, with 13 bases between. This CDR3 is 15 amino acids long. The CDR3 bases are TGTGCCAGCAGTTATGAGACGGGCGGAGGAAACACCATATATTTT. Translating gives CASSYETGGGNTIYF.

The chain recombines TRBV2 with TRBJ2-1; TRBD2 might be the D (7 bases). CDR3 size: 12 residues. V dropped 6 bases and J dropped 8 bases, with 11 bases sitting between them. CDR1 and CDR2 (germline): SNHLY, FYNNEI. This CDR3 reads CASRVGGDEQFF. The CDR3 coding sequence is TGTGCCAGCAGAGTAGGGGGGGATGAGCAGTTCTTC.

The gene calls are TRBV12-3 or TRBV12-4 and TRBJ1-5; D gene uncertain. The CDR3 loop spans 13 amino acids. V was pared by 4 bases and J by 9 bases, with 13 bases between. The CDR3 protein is CASSSAPGGPQHF. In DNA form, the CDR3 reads TGTGCCAGCAGTTCAGCCCCAGGAGGGCCCCAGCATTTT.

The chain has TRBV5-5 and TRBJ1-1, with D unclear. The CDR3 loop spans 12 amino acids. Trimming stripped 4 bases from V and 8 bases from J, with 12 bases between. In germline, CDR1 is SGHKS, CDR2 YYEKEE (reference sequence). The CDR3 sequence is CASSPDTLEAFF. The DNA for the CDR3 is TGTGCCAGCAGCCCGGATACCCTGGAAGCTTTCTTT.

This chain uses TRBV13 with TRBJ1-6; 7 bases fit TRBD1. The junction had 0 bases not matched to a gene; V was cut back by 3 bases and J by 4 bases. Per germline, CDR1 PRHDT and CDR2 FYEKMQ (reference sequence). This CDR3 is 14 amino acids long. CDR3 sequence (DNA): TGTGCCAGCAGCTTGGGACAGTATAATTCACCCCTCCACTTT. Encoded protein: CASSLGQYNSPLHF.

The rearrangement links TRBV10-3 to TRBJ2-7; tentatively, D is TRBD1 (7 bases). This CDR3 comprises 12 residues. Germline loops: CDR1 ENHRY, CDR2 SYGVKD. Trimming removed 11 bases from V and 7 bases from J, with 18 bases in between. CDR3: CAGGTDSGEQYF. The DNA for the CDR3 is TGTGCCGGAGGGACAGACTCGGGGGAGCAGTACTTC.

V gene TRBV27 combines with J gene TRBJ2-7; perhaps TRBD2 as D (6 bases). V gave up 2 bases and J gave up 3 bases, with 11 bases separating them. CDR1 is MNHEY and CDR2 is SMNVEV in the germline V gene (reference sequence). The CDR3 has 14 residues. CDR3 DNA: TGTGCCAGCAGTTTAGGGGGGACTCTCTACGAGCAGTACTTC. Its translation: CASSLGGTLYEQYF.

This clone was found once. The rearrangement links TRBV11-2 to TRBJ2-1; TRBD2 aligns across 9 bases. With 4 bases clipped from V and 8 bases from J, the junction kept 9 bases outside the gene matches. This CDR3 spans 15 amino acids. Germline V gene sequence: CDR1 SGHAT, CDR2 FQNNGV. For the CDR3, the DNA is TGTGCCAGCAGCTCGGTTAGCGGGAGTTCGCATGAGCAGTTCTTC. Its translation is CASSSVSGSSHEQFF.

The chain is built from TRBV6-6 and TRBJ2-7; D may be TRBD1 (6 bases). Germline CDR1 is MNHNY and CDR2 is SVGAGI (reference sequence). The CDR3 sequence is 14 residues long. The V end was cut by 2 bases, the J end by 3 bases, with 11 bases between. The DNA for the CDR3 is TGTGCCAGCAGTTACCTTGACAGGAACTACGAGCAGTACTTC. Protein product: CASSYLDRNYEQYF.

CDR3 DNA: TGTGCCAGTAGTATGGGAACTAGCGGGAGTCACGAGCAGTACTTC. As protein: CASSMGTSGSHEQYF. The chain uses TRBV19 and TRBJ2-7; 11 bases map to TRBD2. Trimming at V came to 3 bases and at J to 5 bases, leaving 6 bases not matched to a gene. Germline-derived CDR1 and CDR2 are LNHDA and SQIVND (reference sequence). This CDR3 has 15 amino acids.

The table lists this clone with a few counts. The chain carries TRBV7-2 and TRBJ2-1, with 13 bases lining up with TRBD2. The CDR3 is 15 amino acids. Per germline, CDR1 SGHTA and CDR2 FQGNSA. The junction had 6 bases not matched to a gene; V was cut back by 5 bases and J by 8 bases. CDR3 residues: CASSQGLAGADEQFF. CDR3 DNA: TGTGCCAGCAGCCAAGGACTAGCGGGAGCGGATGAGCAGTTCTTC.